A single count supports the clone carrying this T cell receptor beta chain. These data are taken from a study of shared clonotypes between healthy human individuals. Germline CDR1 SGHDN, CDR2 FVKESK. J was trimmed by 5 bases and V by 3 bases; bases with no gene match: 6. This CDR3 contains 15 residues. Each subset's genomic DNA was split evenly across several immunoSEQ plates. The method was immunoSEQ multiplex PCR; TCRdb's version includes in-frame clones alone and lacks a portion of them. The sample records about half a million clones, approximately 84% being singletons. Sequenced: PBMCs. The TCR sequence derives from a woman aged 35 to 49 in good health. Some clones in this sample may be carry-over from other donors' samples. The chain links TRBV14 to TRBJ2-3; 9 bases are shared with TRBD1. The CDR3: CASSQHRGQRDTQYF. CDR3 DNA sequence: TGTGCCAGCAGCCAGCACAGGGGGCAAAGAGATACGCAGTATTTT.